This T cell receptor beta chain was documented in a study of T cell clones after liver transplantation. As for the study in general: Draws occurred before transplant, before withdrawal, and after complete or failed withdrawal. Broader study findings: Small, mixed patient groups and varying post-transplant times limit these conclusions.

A note on this clone: Antigen: not known.

CDR3 size: 15 residues. The germline gives CDR1 MNHEY, CDR2 SMNVEV (reference sequence). V was cut by 2 bases and J by 4 bases, with 12 bases left in between. Data came from immunoSEQ multiplex PCR; TCRdb stores just in-frame clones and leaves some out. The data contain tens of thousands of clones, 60% to 75% of them seen just once; the ten biggest clones take up roughly a tenth. This chain links TRBV27 with TRBJ1-5; no definite D call. This clonotype was sampled from a human patient who received a liver transplant. Certain T cells may be donor cells from the graft. Specimen: CD4+ T cells from blood, collected at the 22-month timepoint. Here the CDR3 DNA reads TGTGCCAGCAGTTTAATCGTGGGGAAGAATCAGCCCCAGCATTTT. Translating gives CASSLIVGKNQPQHF.